The subject of this entry is one TCR beta chain. Amplified TCR beta CDR3 regions derived from RNA transcripts. Using the HTBI primer set, a first-round RT-PCR was run on the TCR CDR3. One entry per CDR3 protein, called by TCRdb with MiXCR from the multiplex PCR reads. The sample lists approximately 600,000 distinct CDR3 sequences; about 15% were seen once. The data were obtained in a study of T cells in Graves' hyperthyroidism and ophthalmopathy. Germline V gene lookup returns CDR1 LNHDA and CDR2 SQIVND (reference sequence). Trimming cost V 5 bases and J 5 bases, with 13 bases left between them. This CDR3 is built from 13 residues.

The source is a woman in her twenties or thirties with Graves' hyperthyroidism that later progressed to Graves' ophthalmopathy. The chain has TRBV19 and TRBJ2-7; D is undetermined. The sequenced sample was blood. CDR3 nucleotides: TGTGCCAGTAGTGCGGCGCAAACCCACGAGCAGTACTTC. Translating gives CASSAAQTHEQYF.